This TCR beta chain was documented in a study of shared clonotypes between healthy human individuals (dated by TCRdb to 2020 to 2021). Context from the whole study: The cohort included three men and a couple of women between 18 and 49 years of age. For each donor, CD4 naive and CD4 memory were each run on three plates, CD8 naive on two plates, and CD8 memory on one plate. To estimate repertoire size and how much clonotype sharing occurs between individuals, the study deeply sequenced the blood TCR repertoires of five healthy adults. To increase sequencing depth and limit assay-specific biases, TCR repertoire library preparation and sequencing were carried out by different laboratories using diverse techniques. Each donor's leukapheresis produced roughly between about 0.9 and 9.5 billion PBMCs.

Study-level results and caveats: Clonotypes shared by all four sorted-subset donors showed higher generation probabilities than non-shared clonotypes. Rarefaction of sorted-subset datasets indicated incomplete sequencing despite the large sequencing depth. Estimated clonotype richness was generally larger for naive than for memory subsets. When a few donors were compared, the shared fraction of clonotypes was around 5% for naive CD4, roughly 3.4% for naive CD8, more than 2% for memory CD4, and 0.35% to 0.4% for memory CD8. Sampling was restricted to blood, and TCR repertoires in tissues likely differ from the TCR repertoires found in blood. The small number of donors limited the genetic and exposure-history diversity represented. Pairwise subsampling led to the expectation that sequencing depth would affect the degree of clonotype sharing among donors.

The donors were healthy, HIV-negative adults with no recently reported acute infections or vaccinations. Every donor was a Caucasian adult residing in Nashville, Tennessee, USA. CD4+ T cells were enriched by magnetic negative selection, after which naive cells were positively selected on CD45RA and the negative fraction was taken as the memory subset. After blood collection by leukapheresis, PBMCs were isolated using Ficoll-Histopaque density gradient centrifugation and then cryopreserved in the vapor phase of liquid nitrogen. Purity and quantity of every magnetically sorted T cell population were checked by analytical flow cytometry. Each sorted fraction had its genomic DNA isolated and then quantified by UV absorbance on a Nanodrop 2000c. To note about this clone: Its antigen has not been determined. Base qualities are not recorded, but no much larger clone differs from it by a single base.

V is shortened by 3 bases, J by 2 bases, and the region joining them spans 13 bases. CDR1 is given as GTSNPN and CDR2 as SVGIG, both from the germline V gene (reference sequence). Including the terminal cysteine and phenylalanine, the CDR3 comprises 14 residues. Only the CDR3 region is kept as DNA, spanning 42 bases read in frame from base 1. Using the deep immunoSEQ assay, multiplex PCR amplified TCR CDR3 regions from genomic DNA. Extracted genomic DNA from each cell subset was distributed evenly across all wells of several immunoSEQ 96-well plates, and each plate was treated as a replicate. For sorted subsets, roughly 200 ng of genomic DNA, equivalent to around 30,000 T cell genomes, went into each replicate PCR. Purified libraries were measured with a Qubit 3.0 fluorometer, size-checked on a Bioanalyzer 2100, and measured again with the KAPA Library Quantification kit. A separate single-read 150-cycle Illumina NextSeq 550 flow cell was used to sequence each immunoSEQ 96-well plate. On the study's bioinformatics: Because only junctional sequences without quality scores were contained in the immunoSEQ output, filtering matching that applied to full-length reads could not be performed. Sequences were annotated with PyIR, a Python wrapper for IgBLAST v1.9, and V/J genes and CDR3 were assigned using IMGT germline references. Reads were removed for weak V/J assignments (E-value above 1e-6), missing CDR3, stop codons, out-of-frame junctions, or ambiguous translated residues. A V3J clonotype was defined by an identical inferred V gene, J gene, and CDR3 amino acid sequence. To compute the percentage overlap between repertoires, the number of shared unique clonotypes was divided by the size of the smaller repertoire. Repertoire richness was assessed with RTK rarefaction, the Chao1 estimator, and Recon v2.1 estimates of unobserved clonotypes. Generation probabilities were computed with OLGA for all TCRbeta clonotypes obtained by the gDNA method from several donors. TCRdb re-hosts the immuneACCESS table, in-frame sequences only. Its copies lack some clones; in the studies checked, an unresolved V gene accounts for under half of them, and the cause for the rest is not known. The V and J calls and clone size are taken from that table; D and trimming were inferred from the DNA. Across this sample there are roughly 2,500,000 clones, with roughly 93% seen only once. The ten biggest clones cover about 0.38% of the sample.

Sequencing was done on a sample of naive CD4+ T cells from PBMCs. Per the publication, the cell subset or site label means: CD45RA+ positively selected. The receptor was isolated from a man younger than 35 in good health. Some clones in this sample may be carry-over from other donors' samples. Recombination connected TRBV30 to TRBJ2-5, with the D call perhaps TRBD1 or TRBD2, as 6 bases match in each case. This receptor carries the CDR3 CAWRRVGGQETQYF. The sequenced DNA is TGTGCCTGGAGACGAGTAGGGGGGCAAGAGACCCAGTACTTC.